This T cell receptor beta chain emerged from a study of CD8+CD57+ T cells in acquired aplastic anemia. Across the whole study: Healthy donor CD4+ cell samples had a mean of roughly 10 million reads. Study-level results: Overlap between patients and controls comprised some 31 CD8+ CDR3 sequences. Any difference that existed in CD8+ Simpson's diversity between patients and controls was not significant.

The CDR3 sequence is 14 residues long. The germline V gene has CDR1 SGHTA and CDR2 FQGNSA. The V gene lost 5 bases and the J gene lost 5 bases, with 10 bases spanning the gap. Using genomic DNA as the template, TCR beta VDJ and CDR3 profiling was carried out. One entry per CDR3 protein, called by TCRdb with MiXCR from the reads. Seen here are under 200,000 distinct CDR3 sequences, roughly 45% observed once, and the top ten hold approximately 1%. The table lists this clonotype with many counts. What it binds is unknown. The chain is built from TRBV7-2 and TRBJ1-6; D is unclear. Material: sorted CD4+, CD8+, or CD8+CD57+ T cells (not recorded which) from PBMCs. The clonotype comes from a human donor in good health. CDR3 amino acids: CASSPGSNNSPLHF. The CDR3 bases are TGTGCCAGCAGCCCCGGGTCGAATAATTCACCCCTCCACTTT.